This paragraph reports one TCR beta chain. These data originate in a study of shared T cell receptors in the human thymus. The trim removed 4 bases at V and 3 bases at J, leaving 5 bases unmatched. This CDR3 contains 14 residues. Germline lookup yields CDR1 SGHNT and CDR2 YYREEE (reference sequence). Method: immunoSEQ multiplex PCR; TCRdb's copy keeps in-frame clones and lacks some. The profile shows roughly 550,000 clones, around three quarters of them singletons. These data were likewise used in another study, on human thymus T cells. That study reports: Infants, healthy and Finnish, who were having corrective surgery for congenital heart defects served as donors. The thymus was resected at corrective cardiac surgery.

What was sequenced was thymocytes. The TCR sequence derives from a boy younger than two with a congenital heart defect. The rearrangement uses TRBV5-4 and TRBJ2-7; 9 bases fit TRBD1. This CDR3 is CASSIDRGDYEQYF. CDR3 nucleotides: TGTGCCAGCAGCATAGACAGGGGGGACTACGAGCAGTACTTC.